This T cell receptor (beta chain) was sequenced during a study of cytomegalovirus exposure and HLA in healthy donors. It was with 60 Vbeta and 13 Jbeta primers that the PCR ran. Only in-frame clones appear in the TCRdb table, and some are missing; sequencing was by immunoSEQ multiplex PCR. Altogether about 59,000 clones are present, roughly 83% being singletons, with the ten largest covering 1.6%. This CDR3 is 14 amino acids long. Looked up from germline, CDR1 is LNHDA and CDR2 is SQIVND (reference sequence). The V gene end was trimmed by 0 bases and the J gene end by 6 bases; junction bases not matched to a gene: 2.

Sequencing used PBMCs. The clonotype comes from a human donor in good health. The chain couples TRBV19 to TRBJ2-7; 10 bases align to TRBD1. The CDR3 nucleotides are TGTGCCAGTAGTATAGATCGGGACAGGGGCGAGCAGTACTTC. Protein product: CASSIDRDRGEQYF. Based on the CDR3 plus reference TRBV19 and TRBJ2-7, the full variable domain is DGGITQSPKYLFRKEGQNVTLSCEQNLNHDAMYWYRQDPGQGLRLIYYSQIVNDFQKGDIAEGYSVSREKKESFPLTVTSAQKNPTAFYLCASSIDRDRGEQYFGPGTRLTVT.